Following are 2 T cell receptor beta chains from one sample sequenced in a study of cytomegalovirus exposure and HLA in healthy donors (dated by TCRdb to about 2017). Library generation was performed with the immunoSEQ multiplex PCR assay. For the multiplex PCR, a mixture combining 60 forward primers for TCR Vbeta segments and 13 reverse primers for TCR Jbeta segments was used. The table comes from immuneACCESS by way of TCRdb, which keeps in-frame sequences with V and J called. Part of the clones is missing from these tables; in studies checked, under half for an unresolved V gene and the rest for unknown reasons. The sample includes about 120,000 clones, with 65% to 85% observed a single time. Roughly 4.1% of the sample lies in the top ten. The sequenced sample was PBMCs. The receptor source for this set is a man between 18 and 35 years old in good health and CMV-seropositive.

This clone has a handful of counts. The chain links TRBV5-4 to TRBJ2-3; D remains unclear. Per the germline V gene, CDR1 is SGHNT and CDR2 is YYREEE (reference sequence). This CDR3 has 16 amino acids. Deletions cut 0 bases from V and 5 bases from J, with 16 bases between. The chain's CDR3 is CASSLGLVGVGDTQYF. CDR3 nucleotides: TGTGCCAGCAGCTTGGGGTTGGTCGGAGTGGGAGATACGCAGTATTTT. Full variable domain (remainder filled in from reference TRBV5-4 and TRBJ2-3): ETGVTQSPTHLIKTRGQQVTLRCSSQSGHNTVSWYQQALGQGPQFIFQYYREEENGRGNFPPRFSGLQFPNYSSELNVNALELDDSALYLCASSLGLVGVGDTQYFGPGTRLTVL.

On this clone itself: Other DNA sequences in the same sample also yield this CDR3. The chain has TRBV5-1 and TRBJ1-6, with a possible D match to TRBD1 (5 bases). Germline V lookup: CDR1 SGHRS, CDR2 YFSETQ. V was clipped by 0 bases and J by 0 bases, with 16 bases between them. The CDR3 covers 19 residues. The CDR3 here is CASSLVGTSGSSYNSPLHF. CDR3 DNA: TGCGCCAGCAGCTTGGTTGGGACTTCCGGGAGCTCCTATAATTCACCCCTCCACTTT.